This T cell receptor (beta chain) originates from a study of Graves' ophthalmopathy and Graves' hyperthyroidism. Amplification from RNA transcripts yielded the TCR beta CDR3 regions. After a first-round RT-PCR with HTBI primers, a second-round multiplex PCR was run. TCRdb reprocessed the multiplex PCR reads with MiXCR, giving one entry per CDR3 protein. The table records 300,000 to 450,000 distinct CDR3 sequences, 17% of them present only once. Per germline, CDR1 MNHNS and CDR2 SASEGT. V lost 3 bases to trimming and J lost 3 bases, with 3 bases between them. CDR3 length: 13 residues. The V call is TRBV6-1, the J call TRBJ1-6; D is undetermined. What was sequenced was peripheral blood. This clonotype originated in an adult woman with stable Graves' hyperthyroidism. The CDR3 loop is CASSESYNSPLHF. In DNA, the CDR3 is TGTGCCAGCAGTGAGAGCTATAATTCACCCCTCCACTTT.